In this sample, the clone carrying this TCR beta chain turned up many times. Its specificity is unknown. Building the TCR beta libraries relied on iRepertoire HTBI primers, and CDR3 regions underwent Arm-PCR. TCRdb reprocessed the multiplex PCR reads with MiXCR, giving one entry per CDR3 protein. The sample includes over 300,000 distinct CDR3 sequences, 15% of them seen just once. This sample's time point: newly diagnosed GD, antithyroid drugs for less than 3 months. Extracted PBMC RNA gave rise to the TCR library. Trimming took 0 bases from V and 0 from J, leaving 9 bases between them. Germline CDR1 is DFQATT and CDR2 is SNEGSKA (reference sequence). The CDR3 covers 15 residues. This sample was included in a study of regulatory T cells in long-lasting Graves disease. Study findings and constraints: Analyses excluded thyroid tissue, covering peripheral blood alone. With some 2,700 shared public clonotypes, persistent patients exceeded new patients, who shared about 1,000. It is possible that accuracy was reduced by the small size of the sample.

This specimen was peripheral blood mononuclear cells (PBMCs), taken at new diagnosis, from a patient treated with antithyroid drugs. This sequence originates from a female donor with Graves disease. The V call is TRBV20-1, the J call TRBJ1-5, with a possible D match to TRBD1 (5 bases). The CDR3 DNA is TGCAGTGCTAGAGAGCAGGGTGGTAGCAATCAGCCCCAGCATTTT. As protein: CSAREQGGSNQPQHF.